These 6 T cell receptor beta chains came from one sample sequenced in a study of CD8 T cells in Susac syndrome. It was with random hexamers that roughly 0.45 to 1 ug RNA was reverse transcribed. TCRdb used MiXCR to reprocess the immunoSEQ multiplex PCR reads, holding one entry per CDR3 protein. The sample includes 150,000 to 200,000 distinct CDR3 sequences, roughly 94% seen only once; the top ten take over 0.09%. Sequencing was done on a sample of CD4+ T cells from PBMCs. These receptors all come from a human donor with multiple sclerosis.

The chain is built from TRBV27 and TRBJ1-5, with 9 bases that match TRBD1. With 3 bases clipped from V and 7 bases from J, the junction kept 4 bases outside the gene matches. Germline loops: CDR1 MNHEY, CDR2 SMNVEV (reference sequence). This CDR3 spans 14 amino acids. CDR3 nucleotides: TGTGCCAGCAGTTTTGGGACAGGGCGGCAGCCCCAGCATTTT. This gives the protein CASSFGTGRQPQHF.

The chain couples TRBV5-1 to TRBJ1-5; D uncertain. V was trimmed by 5 bases and J by 3 bases, leaving 9 bases between them. The germline CDR1 and CDR2 sequences are SGHRS and YFSETQ. The CDR3 sequence is 13 residues long. The CDR3 region has the DNA TGCGCCAGCAGGGTAAGGGTCAATCAGCCCCAGCATTTT. This encodes CASRVRVNQPQHF.

DNA of the CDR3: TGCGCCAGCGGCCAGGGGATCTCTGGGGCCAACGTCCTGACTTTC. Its translation: CASGQGISGANVLTF. The chain uses TRBV5-1 and TRBJ2-6; possibly TRBD1 for D (6 bases). The CDR3 consists of 15 residues. V dropped 7 bases and J dropped 0 bases, with 11 bases sitting between them. CDR1 and CDR2 from the germline V gene are SGHRS and YFSETQ.

The chain employs TRBV3-1 and TRBJ2-4; the D gene is possibly TRBD1 (5 bases). Trimming stripped 5 bases from V and 0 bases from J, with 5 bases between. CDR3 length: 13 amino acids. Germline V gene data show CDR1 as LGHDT and CDR2 as YNNKEL (reference sequence). The CDR3: CASSRGAKNIQYF. In DNA form, the CDR3 reads TGTGCCAGCAGCAGGGGAGCCAAAAACATTCAGTACTTC.

Only one count was recorded for this clonotype. The rearrangement links TRBV27 to TRBJ1-1; D is possibly TRBD1 (5 bases). Trimming shortened V by 3 bases and J by 8 bases, and 13 bases separated the two germline ends. This CDR3 contains 13 residues. The germline gives CDR1 MNHEY, CDR2 SMNVEV (reference sequence). CDR3 sequence (DNA): TGTGCCAGCAGTTTTAGGGTTGGGGCGGAAGCTTTCTTT. Protein product: CASSFRVGAEAFF.

The chain has TRBV6-5 and TRBJ1-1; D is unresolved. Germline assignment: CDR1 MNHEY and CDR2 SVGAGI. The CDR3 covers 14 residues. V was shortened by 4 bases and J by 0 bases, with 9 bases between the two germline ends. As DNA, the CDR3 is TGTGCCAGCAGTTCGAGGTATGTGAACACTGAAGCTTTCTTT. It is translated as CASSSRYVNTEAFF.